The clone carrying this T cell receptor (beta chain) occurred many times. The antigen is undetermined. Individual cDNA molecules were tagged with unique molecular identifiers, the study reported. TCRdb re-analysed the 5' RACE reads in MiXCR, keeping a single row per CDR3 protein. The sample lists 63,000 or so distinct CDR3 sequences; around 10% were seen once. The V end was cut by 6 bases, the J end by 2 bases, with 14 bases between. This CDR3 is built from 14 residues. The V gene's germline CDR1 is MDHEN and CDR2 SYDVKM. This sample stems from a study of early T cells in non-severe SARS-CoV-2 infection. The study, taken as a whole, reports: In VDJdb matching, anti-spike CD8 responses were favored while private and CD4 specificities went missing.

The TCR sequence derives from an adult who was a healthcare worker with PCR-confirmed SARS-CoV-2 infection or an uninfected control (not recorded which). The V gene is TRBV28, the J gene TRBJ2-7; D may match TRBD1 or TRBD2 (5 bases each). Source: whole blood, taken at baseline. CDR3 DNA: TGTGCCAGCAGGGACGGGACCCTAACCTACGAGCAGTACTTC. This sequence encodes CASRDGTLTYEQYF.